This is a list of T cell receptor beta chains from one sample in a study of blood T cell repertoires in COVID-19. Sequencing used immunoSEQ multiplex PCR; TCRdb keeps in-frame clones, though not all of them. The sample consists of about 280,000 clones, over 75% of them appearing once. The sample consisted of peripheral blood. The receptors stem from a man aged 50 to 60 with active or convalescent COVID-19. Each CDR3 is given with its conserved first and last residue. A D gene is named only where the DNA matches it firmly. Only part of the rows carry a size: once, few, many, or a class if the clone is expanded.

V: TRBV11-2
size: NA
D: NA
J: TRBJ2-1
DNA: TGTGCCAGCAGCTTTGGGGGGTTGCCGGGCAATGAGCAGTTCTTC
CDR3: CASSFGGLPGNEQFF

V: TRBV15
size: NA
D: NA
J: TRBJ1-3
DNA: TGTGCCACCAGCCCGGGTCCTGGAAACACCATATATTTT
CDR3: CATSPGPGNTIYF

V: TRBV30
size: few
D: TRBD1
J: TRBJ1-2
DNA: TGTGCCTGGAGGGGACAGGGAGTGTCGGGCTACACCTTC
CDR3: CAWRGQGVSGYTF

V: TRBV5-1
size: NA
D: TRBD1
J: TRBJ2-1
DNA: TGCGCCAGCAGAGAACGGGACAGGGTCGATGAGCAGTTCTTC
CDR3: CASRERDRVDEQFF

V: TRBV11-2
size: few
D: NA
J: TRBJ1-6
DNA: TGTGCCAGCAGCTTAGTGGGGCGTCGGTATTCACCCCTCCACTTT
CDR3: CASSLVGRRYSPLHF

V: TRBV18
size: NA
D: NA
J: TRBJ1-5
DNA: TGTGCCAGCTCACCACGGGGGGGGACGAACAATCAGCCCCAGCATTTT
CDR3: CASSPRGGTNNQPQHF

V: TRBV3-1/TRBV3-2
size: NA
D: TRBD1
J: TRBJ2-2
DNA: TGTGCCAGCAGCCAAGCCGGGACAGGGGGGTCTGGGGAGCTGTTTTTT
CDR3: CASSQAGTGGSGELFF

V: TRBV10-1
size: NA
D: TRBD1
J: TRBJ2-5
DNA: TGCGCCAGCAGTGAGGGGGACAGGGGAGCGGAGGAGACCCAGTACTTC
CDR3: CASSEGDRGAEETQYF

V: TRBV4-3
size: NA
D: NA
J: TRBJ2-6
DNA: TGCGCCAGCAGCCAAGAATCCCCCGGTGGGTTGGCGGGCGGGGCCAACGTCCTGACTTTC
CDR3: CASSQESPGGLAGGANVLTF

V: TRBV29-1
size: NA
D: TRBD2
J: TRBJ2-1
DNA: TGCAGCGTTGGGGGAGGGAGAGACTACAATGAGCAGTTCTTC
CDR3: CSVGGGRDYNEQFF

V: TRBV29-1
size: NA
D: NA
J: TRBJ2-4
DNA: TGCAGTGTCGGGGTTCTAGCCAAAAACATTCAGTACTTC
CDR3: CSVGVLAKNIQYF

V: TRBV30
size: NA
D: TRBD1
J: TRBJ1-1
DNA: TGTGCCTGGGACACGGACAGGGGGGCCACTGAAGCTTTCTTT
CDR3: CAWDTDRGATEAFF

V: TRBV5-4
size: NA
D: TRBD2
J: TRBJ2-3
DNA: TGTGCCAGCAGTTCGGGGACTAGGGCGGCAGATACGCAGTATTTT
CDR3: CASSSGTRAADTQYF

V: TRBV6-5
size: NA
D: NA
J: TRBJ2-2
DNA: TGTGCCAGCAGTTTCGGGACTGCGAACACCGGGGAGCTGTTTTTT
CDR3: CASSFGTANTGELFF

V: TRBV29-1
size: NA
D: TRBD1
J: TRBJ1-2
DNA: TGCAGCGTTAAGACAGGGCCCTATGGCTACACCTTC
CDR3: CSVKTGPYGYTF

V: TRBV5-1
size: NA
D: TRBD2
J: TRBJ2-5
DNA: TGCGCCAGCAGCTTAGGGAACCTAGCGGGGCCCCAAGAGACCCAGTACTTC
CDR3: CASSLGNLAGPQETQYF

V: TRBV7-3
size: once
D: NA
J: TRBJ1-1
DNA: TGTGCCAGCAGCTCCTCAATCGGGAACACTGAAGCTTTCTTT
CDR3: CASSSSIGNTEAFF

V: TRBV19
size: NA
D: TRBD1
J: TRBJ1-1
DNA: TGTGCCAGCAGAGGCCGAGGGGGGACAGGGACCCTAGGAGCTTTCTTT
CDR3: CASRGRGGTGTLGAFF

V: TRBV10-3
size: NA
D: NA
J: TRBJ2-1
DNA: TGTGCCATCAGTCCTCGGACGAACGGGGTGAATGAGCAGTTCTTC
CDR3: CAISPRTNGVNEQFF

V: TRBV3-1/TRBV3-2
size: NA
D: NA
J: TRBJ1-5
DNA: TGTGCCAGCAGCCAAGGGGAGCCCGCGGGGGCTCATAGCAATCAGCCCCAGCATTTT
CDR3: CASSQGEPAGAHSNQPQHF

V: TRBV10-3
size: NA
D: NA
J: TRBJ1-2
DNA: TGTGCCATCTCGGAAGGGGCGAACTATGGCTACACCTTC
CDR3: CAISEGANYGYTF

V: TRBV2
size: NA
D: TRBD2
J: TRBJ2-2
DNA: TGTGCCAGCAGTGTGGTAGGACTAGCGGGAACGGCCGGGGAGCTGTTTTTT
CDR3: CASSVVGLAGTAGELFF